These T cell receptor beta chains were read from a single sample in a study of human T cells and chemical hapten exposure. TCRdb re-called the RACE reads through MiXCR, storing one row per CDR3 protein. The sample lists about 380,000 distinct CDR3 sequences, more than 4.5% occurring once. The specimen was whole blood, collected in connection with sensitization to the hapten diphenylcyclopropenone (DPC). These receptors were taken from a woman aged 45-60 years with alopecia areata. Some clones in this sample may be carry-over from other donors' samples. Both conserved end residues are part of each CDR3.

16 | TRBV7-2 | CASSPQTPRGNSPLHF
16 | TRBV3-1 | CASSPPRASVYNEQFF
12 | TRBV6-1 | CASSAYSYEQYF
18 | TRBV5-6 | CASSLGLAGGPTQETQYF
14 | TRBV30 | CAWTYSSISGELFF
17 | TRBV3-1 | CASSPHRQGRGTGELFF
17 | TRBV5-6 | CASSSRGGRGRGNTIYF
15 | TRBV7-2 | CASSPQGTGGQPQHF
15 | TRBV12-3/TRBV12-4 | CASSLEPGRSTEAFF
12 | TRBV29-1 | CSVRTGDRGYTF
15 | TRBV6-2/TRBV6-3 | CASSYQDRGGTEAFF